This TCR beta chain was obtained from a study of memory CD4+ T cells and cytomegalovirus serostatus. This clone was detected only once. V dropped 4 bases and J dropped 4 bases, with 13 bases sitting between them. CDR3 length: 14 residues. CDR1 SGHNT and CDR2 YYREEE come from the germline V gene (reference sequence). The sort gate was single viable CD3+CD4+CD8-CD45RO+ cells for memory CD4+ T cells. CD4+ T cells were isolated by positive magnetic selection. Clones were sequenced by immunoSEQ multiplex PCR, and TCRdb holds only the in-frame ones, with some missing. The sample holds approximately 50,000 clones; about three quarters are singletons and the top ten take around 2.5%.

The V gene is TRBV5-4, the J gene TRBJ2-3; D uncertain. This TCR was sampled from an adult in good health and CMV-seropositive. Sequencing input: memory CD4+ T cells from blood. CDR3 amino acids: CASSPTPHSDTQYF. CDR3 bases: TGTGCCAGCAGCCCGACTCCTCATTCAGATACGCAGTATTTT.